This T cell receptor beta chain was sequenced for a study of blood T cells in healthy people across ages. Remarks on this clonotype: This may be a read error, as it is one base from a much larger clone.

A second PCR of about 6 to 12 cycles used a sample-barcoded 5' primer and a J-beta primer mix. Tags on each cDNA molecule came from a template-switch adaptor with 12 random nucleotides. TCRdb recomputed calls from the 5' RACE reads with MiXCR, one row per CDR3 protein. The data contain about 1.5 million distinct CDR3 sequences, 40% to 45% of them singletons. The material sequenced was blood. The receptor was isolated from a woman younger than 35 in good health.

CDR3 protein: CASMRSRGAYEQYF. The CDR3 DNA follows: TGTGCCAGCATGCGTAGCAGGGGGGCCTACGAGCAGTACTTC. The rearrangement links TRBV12-3 or TRBV12-4 to TRBJ2-7, with a possible D match to TRBD1 (7 bases). With 7 bases removed from V and 2 bases from J, the gap between germline ends came to 15 bases. This CDR3 has 14 residues.